This entry concerns a single T cell receptor (beta chain). CDR3 length: 14 amino acids. Trimming cost V 4 bases and J 0 bases, with 10 bases left between them. Germline assignment: CDR1 SGHRS and CDR2 YFSETQ. This sample was taken from a study of T cells after yellow fever vaccination. TCRdb recomputed calls from the 5' RACE reads with MiXCR, one row per CDR3 protein. Of around 610,000 distinct CDR3 sequences in the sample, 13% were seen once. This chain links TRBV5-1 with TRBJ1-1, with D uncertain. The sequence came from a man aged 25-45 years who received the YFV17D yellow fever vaccine. Sequencing was performed on PBMCs, taken on the day of the yellow fever booster vaccination. The CDR3 reads CASSVGDVNTEAFF. The CDR3 DNA is TGCGCCAGCAGCGTTGGCGACGTGAACACTGAAGCTTTCTTT. Full variable domain (outside the CDR3, taken from reference TRBV5-1 and TRBJ1-1): KAGVTQTPRYLIKTRGQQVTLSCSPISGHRSVSWYQQTPGQGLQFLFEYFSETQRNKGNFPGRFSGRQFSNSRSEMNVSTLELGDSALYLCASSVGDVNTEAFFGQGTRLTVV.